The next 10 T cell receptor beta chains were all read from a single sample in a study of T cell changes during pregnancy in multiple sclerosis. The repertoire was sequenced with immunoSEQ multiplex PCR; TCRdb's copy has only in-frame clones and lacks some. The repertoire holds tens of thousands of clones, 93% seen once, with around 4% in the top ten. This specimen was CD8+ T cells from peripheral blood mononuclear cells, taken in the second trimester of pregnancy. These receptors originate from a female donor with multiple sclerosis, enrolled in a pregnancy study.

V gene TRBV11-2 combines with J gene TRBJ2-1, with D possibly TRBD2 on 5 matching bases. Germline V lookup: CDR1 SGHAT, CDR2 FQNNGV. With 10 bases removed from V and 0 bases from J, the gap between germline ends came to 13 bases. The CDR3 covers 14 residues. This CDR3 is CAIGGPLSYNEQFF. The CDR3 nucleotides read TGTGCCATAGGAGGTCCGCTCTCCTACAATGAGCAGTTCTTC.

The genes are TRBV7-3 and TRBJ2-1; 7 bases align to TRBD2. V lost 4 bases to trimming and J lost 7 bases; unmatched junction nucleotides: 4. CDR3 length: 13 amino acids. In germline, CDR1 is SGHTA, CDR2 FQGTGA. The CDR3 sequence is CASSSGGGNEQFF. The CDR3 nucleotides are TGTGCCAGCAGCTCGGGGGGTGGGAATGAGCAGTTCTTC.

V and J are TRBV4-3 and TRBJ2-1; D gene uncertain. The V end lost 0 bases, the J end lost 0 bases, and 9 bases lay between the germline ends. The length of the CDR3 is 16 residues. CDR1 and CDR2 from the germline V gene are LGHNA and YSLEER. The CDR3 sequence is CASSQDSQSSYNEQFF. The CDR3 coding sequence is TGCGCCAGCAGCCAAGACTCACAAAGCTCCTACAATGAGCAGTTCTTC.

The gene calls are TRBV27 and TRBJ2-7; TRBD2 matches 14 bases. The CDR3 extends over 14 amino acids. J lost 4 bases, V lost 5 bases, and 1 base had no gene match. Per germline, CDR1 MNHEY and CDR2 SMNVEV (reference sequence). The CDR3 spells CASSRTSGRYEQYF. The CDR3 coding sequence is TGTGCCAGCAGTCGGACTAGCGGGAGGTACGAGCAGTACTTC.

The J gene is TRBJ1-4, the V gene TRBV7-8, with a tentative D call TRBD1 (5 bases). The CDR3 has 11 residues. Germline assignment: CDR1 SGHVS and CDR2 FQNEAQ. The CDR3 loop is CAGATNEKLFF. For the CDR3, the DNA is TGTGCAGGGGCAACTAATGAAAAACTGTTTTTT.

CDR3 DNA sequence: TGTGCCAGCAGTTATGGACTAGCGGGAGGCGAGCAGTACTTC. This codes for CASSYGLAGGEQYF. The chain is built from TRBV27 and TRBJ2-7; 14 bases are shared with TRBD2. Germline V gene lookup returns CDR1 MNHEY and CDR2 SMNVEV (reference sequence). This CDR3 is 14 amino acids long. With 4 bases clipped from V and 6 bases from J, the junction kept 2 bases outside the gene matches.

The gene calls are TRBV27 and TRBJ1-5, with no clear D. Germline CDR1 reads MNHEY; CDR2 reads SMNVEV (reference sequence). The CDR3 length is 13 residues. Trimming left V 5 bases short and J 4 bases short, with 9 bases between. The CDR3 is CASSPLLNQPQHF. The CDR3 nucleotides read TGTGCCAGCAGTCCCCTTCTAAATCAGCCCCAGCATTTT.

V is TRBV29-1 and J is TRBJ2-7, with D perhaps matching TRBD1 (5 bases). V lost 4 bases and J 2 bases, leaving 15 bases between the germline ends. Germline CDR1 SQVTM, CDR2 ANQGSEA. The CDR3 consists of 14 residues. The CDR3 DNA follows: TGCAGCGTTGCCCCCACAGGATCACCCTACGAGCAGTACTTC. Translation gives CSVAPTGSPYEQYF.

The count of this clone is one. The chain joins TRBV2 to TRBJ1-1; 8 bases agree with TRBD1. The CDR3 totals 18 residues. Germline CDR1 reads SNHLY; CDR2 reads FYNNEI. The V and J ends lost 2 bases and 1 base, in that order; junction bases with no gene match: 12. The CDR3: CASSESDRAGVRNTEAFF. In DNA, the CDR3 is TGTGCCAGCAGTGAATCGGACAGGGCGGGGGTTAGGAACACTGAAGCTTTCTTT.

The chain has TRBV7-8 and TRBJ2-7; D possibly corresponds to TRBD1 (6 bases). Trimming removed 2 bases at V and 7 bases at J, with 15 bases between. Germline CDR1 reads SGHVS; CDR2 reads FQNEAQ. CDR3 length equals 14 residues. CDR3 sequence (DNA): TGTGCCAGCAGCTTATTGGGACAAGGCTGGGAGCAGTACTTC. Its translation: CASSLLGQGWEQYF.